The rows below give T cell receptor beta chains drawn from one sample of a study of regulatory T cells in long-lasting Graves disease. TCRdb independently ran MiXCR on the multiplex PCR reads; one entry per CDR3 protein. Counted here are around 400,000 distinct CDR3 sequences, 20% to 25% occurring once; the ten biggest clones make up approximately 25%. The sequences come from peripheral blood mononuclear cells (PBMCs), collected when the disease was refractory, from a patient treated with antithyroid drugs. These TCRs come from a female donor with Graves disease. The CDR3 runs from the conserved cysteine through the conserved F or W. The order of the fields is CDR3 protein, CDR3 DNA, V gene, clone size, D gene, J gene. A D gene is named only where the DNA matches it firmly. Clone size, where shown, is once, few, many, or a class for clones that have expanded.

cdr3_aa: CASSPSWGLAGDEQYF; cdr3_nt: TGTGCCAGCTCACCATCCTGGGGACTAGCGGGAGACGAGCAGTACTTC; v_call: TRBV18; clone_size: few; d_call: TRBD2; j_call: TRBJ2-7
cdr3_aa: CASSLGTGSQETQYF; cdr3_nt: TGTGCCAGCAGTTTAGGGACCGGTAGCCAAGAGACCCAGTACTTC; v_call: TRBV12-3/TRBV12-4; clone_size: -; d_call: -; j_call: TRBJ2-5
cdr3_aa: CAIRWASGRPPAQYF; cdr3_nt: TGTGCCATCAGGTGGGCCAGCGGGAGGCCCCCAGCCCAGTACTTC; v_call: TRBV10-3; clone_size: -; d_call: TRBD2; j_call: TRBJ2-5
cdr3_aa: CSVPIGLAGRSSYNEQFF; cdr3_nt: TGCAGCGTTCCGATAGGACTAGCGGGAAGAAGCTCCTACAATGAGCAGTTCTTC; v_call: TRBV20-1; clone_size: once; d_call: TRBD2; j_call: TRBJ2-1
cdr3_aa: CASSPGLANEQYF; cdr3_nt: TGTGCCAGCAGTCCGGGACTAGCGAACGAGCAGTACTTC; v_call: TRBV6-1; clone_size: many; d_call: TRBD2; j_call: TRBJ2-7
cdr3_aa: CASSPTGARTEAFF; cdr3_nt: TGTGCCAGCAGCCCGACAGGGGCCCGAACTGAAGCTTTCTTT; v_call: TRBV9; clone_size: -; d_call: TRBD1; j_call: TRBJ1-1
cdr3_aa: CASSGRMNTEAFF; cdr3_nt: TGTGCCAGCAGCGGACGGATGAACACTGAAGCTTTCTTT; v_call: TRBV6-1; clone_size: -; d_call: -; j_call: TRBJ1-1
cdr3_aa: CASSLEGHTEAFF; cdr3_nt: TGTGCCAGTAGTTTGGAGGGTCACACTGAAGCTTTCTTT; v_call: TRBV19; clone_size: -; d_call: -; j_call: TRBJ1-1
cdr3_aa: CASSIAGARNTEAFF; cdr3_nt: TGCGCCAGCAGCATTGCAGGGGCGAGAAACACTGAAGCTTTCTTT; v_call: TRBV5-1; clone_size: -; d_call: -; j_call: TRBJ1-1
cdr3_aa: CASSPHGAGKNTEAFF; cdr3_nt: TGCGCCAGCAGCCCCCACGGGGCAGGCAAGAACACTGAAGCTTTCTTT; v_call: TRBV4-1; clone_size: -; d_call: -; j_call: TRBJ1-1
cdr3_aa: CASSPYRDRYNEQFF; cdr3_nt: TGTGCCAGCAGCCCTTACCGGGACAGGTACAATGAGCAGTTCTTC; v_call: TRBV27; clone_size: -; d_call: TRBD1; j_call: TRBJ2-1
cdr3_aa: CARRLAGSYEQYF; cdr3_nt: TGTGCCAGACGACTAGCGGGCTCCTACGAGCAGTACTTC; v_call: TRBV2; clone_size: many; d_call: TRBD2; j_call: TRBJ2-7
cdr3_aa: CASRLAGTGSSGYTF; cdr3_nt: TGTGCCAGCAGACTAGCGGGGACAGGGAGTAGTGGCTACACCTTC; v_call: TRBV28; clone_size: -; d_call: TRBD1; j_call: TRBJ1-2
cdr3_aa: CASSRKGDTGELFF; cdr3_nt: TGTGCCAGCAGCCGAAAGGGCGACACCGGGGAGCTGTTTTTT; v_call: TRBV11-2; clone_size: -; d_call: -; j_call: TRBJ2-2
cdr3_aa: CASDPAGLGNEQYF; cdr3_nt: TGTGCCAGCGACCCCGCCGGACTAGGTAACGAGCAGTACTTC; v_call: TRBV7-8; clone_size: -; d_call: TRBD2; j_call: TRBJ2-7
cdr3_aa: CAISEMGGGSGNTIYF; cdr3_nt: TGTGCCATCAGTGAGATGGGTGGGGGATCTGGAAACACCATATATTTT; v_call: TRBV10-3; clone_size: few; d_call: -; j_call: TRBJ1-3
cdr3_aa: CASSQEEGMGETQYF; cdr3_nt: TGCGCCAGCAGCCAAGAAGAGGGAATGGGAGAGACCCAGTACTTC; v_call: TRBV4-3; clone_size: -; d_call: -; j_call: TRBJ2-5
cdr3_aa: CAWSGQGPTGELFF; cdr3_nt: TGTGCCTGGAGTGGACAGGGGCCCACCGGGGAGCTGTTTTTT; v_call: TRBV30; clone_size: -; d_call: TRBD1; j_call: TRBJ2-2
cdr3_aa: CASSYEGLTNYGYTF; cdr3_nt: TGTGCCAGCAGCTACGAGGGCCTTACTAACTATGGCTACACCTTC; v_call: TRBV5-5; clone_size: many; d_call: -; j_call: TRBJ1-2
cdr3_aa: CASSYRQGDYGYTF; cdr3_nt: TGTGCCAGCAGTTACCGACAGGGCGACTATGGCTACACCTTC; v_call: TRBV6-5; clone_size: -; d_call: TRBD1; j_call: TRBJ1-2
cdr3_aa: CASSDSRARGLSYNEQFF; cdr3_nt: TGTGCCAGCAGTGACTCCAGGGCCCGTGGGTTATCCTACAATGAGCAGTTCTTC; v_call: TRBV2; clone_size: -; d_call: -; j_call: TRBJ2-1
cdr3_aa: CASSRGESDEQYF; cdr3_nt: TGTGCCAGCAGCCGAGGGGAGAGTGACGAGCAGTACTTC; v_call: TRBV6-1; clone_size: -; d_call: -; j_call: TRBJ2-7